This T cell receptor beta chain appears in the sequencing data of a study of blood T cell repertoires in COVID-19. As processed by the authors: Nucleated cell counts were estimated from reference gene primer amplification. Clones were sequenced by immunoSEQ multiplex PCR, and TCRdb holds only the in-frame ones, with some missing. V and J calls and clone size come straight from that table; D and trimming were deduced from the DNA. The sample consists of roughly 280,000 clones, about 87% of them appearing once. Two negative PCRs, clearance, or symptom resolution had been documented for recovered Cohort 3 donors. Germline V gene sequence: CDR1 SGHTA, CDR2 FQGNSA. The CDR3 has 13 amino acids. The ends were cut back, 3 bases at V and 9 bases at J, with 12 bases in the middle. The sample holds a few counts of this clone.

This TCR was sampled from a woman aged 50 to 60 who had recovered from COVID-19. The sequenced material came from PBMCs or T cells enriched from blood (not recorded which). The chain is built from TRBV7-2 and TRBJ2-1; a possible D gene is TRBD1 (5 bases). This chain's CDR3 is CASSFTRVSEQFF. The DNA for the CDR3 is TGTGCCAGCAGCTTCACCAGGGTCAGTGAGCAGTTCTTC.